This is a list of T cell receptor beta chains from one sample in a study of cytomegalovirus exposure and HLA in healthy donors. Data came from immunoSEQ multiplex PCR; TCRdb stores just in-frame clones and leaves some out. The sample carries about 180,000 clones, 80% recorded once. Sequencing used PBMCs. The source is a middle-aged man in good health and CMV-seronegative. Both conserved end residues are part of each CDR3. The D gene is left open where the match is weak. Size is stated for part of the rows, as once, few or many counts, or as a class when the clone is expanded.

>TRBJ2-1|NA|TRBV6-6|NA
CASSYSSEPYNEQFF
TGTGCCAGCAGTTACTCTTCAGAACCCTACAATGAGCAGTTCTTC
>TRBJ1-1|NA|TRBV19|NA
CASSVSMNTEAFF
TGTGCCAGTAGTGTAAGCATGAACACTGAAGCTTTCTTT
>TRBJ1-1|NA|TRBV9|NA
CASSALGVGGPEAFF
TGTGCCAGCAGCGCCCTGGGAGTGGGGGGTCCTGAAGCTTTCTTT
>TRBJ2-2|NA|TRBV4-3|TRBD2
CASSHAGGSGSNTGELFF
TGCGCCAGCAGCCACGCCGGAGGTAGCGGGTCGAACACCGGGGAGCTGTTTTTT
>TRBJ2-7|NA|TRBV4-1|TRBD1
CASSQYTGALPYEQYF
TGCGCCAGCAGCCAATATACAGGGGCATTACCCTACGAGCAGTACTTC
>TRBJ2-7|NA|TRBV5-1|NA
CASSPRTGAYYEQYF
TGCGCCAGCAGCCCAAGGACGGGAGCCTACTACGAGCAGTACTTC
>TRBJ1-4|once|TRBV6-6|TRBD1
CASGNPGQGGEKLFF
TGTGCCAGCGGAAATCCGGGACAGGGAGGCGAAAAACTGTTTTTT
>TRBJ1-5|NA|TRBV29-1|NA
CSVGGGSQPQHF
TGCAGCGTCGGGGGGGGAAGTCAGCCCCAGCATTTT
>TRBJ1-5|NA|TRBV7-9|TRBD1
CASSPGQGGNQPQHF
TGTGCCAGCAGCCCTGGACAGGGGGGTAATCAGCCCCAGCATTTT
>TRBJ2-7|NA|TRBV4-3|NA
CASSQVRSSFYEQYF
TGCGCCAGCAGCCAAGTGAGGTCCAGCTTCTACGAGCAGTACTTC
>TRBJ2-7|NA|TRBV19|NA
CASSIGGGYEQYF
TGTGCCAGTAGTATAGGAGGTGGGTACGAGCAGTACTTC
>TRBJ2-7|NA|TRBV20-1|NA
CSARASYEQYF
TGCAGTGCTAGAGCGTCCTACGAGCAGTACTTC
>TRBJ1-5|NA|TRBV2|NA
CASGQTVSNQPQHF
TGTGCCAGCGGCCAGACAGTTAGCAATCAGCCCCAGCATTTT
>TRBJ1-5|NA|TRBV7-9|TRBD1
CASSLGGYRQGGGQPQHF
TGTGCCAGCAGCTTAGGGGGGTACAGACAGGGCGGAGGTCAGCCCCAGCATTTT
>TRBJ2-4|NA|TRBV5-1|NA
CASSLSGGPGVQYF
TGCGCCAGCAGCTTGTCGGGGGGCCCGGGGGTTCAGTACTTC
>TRBJ2-3|NA|TRBV6-6|NA
CASSYSTGTSTDTQYF
TGTGCCAGCAGTTACTCTACGGGGACTAGCACAGATACGCAGTATTTT
>TRBJ1-5|once|TRBV4-1|NA
CASSQVAGIGQPQHF
TGCGCCAGCAGCCAAGTTGCCGGGATAGGGCAGCCCCAGCATTTT
>TRBJ1-2|NA|TRBV10-3|TRBD1
CAISGGTAGTQNYGYTF
TGTGCCATCAGTGGGGGGACAGCAGGCACACAGAACTATGGCTACACCTTC
>TRBJ1-4|once|TRBV30|TRBD1
CAWRGGQGGHNNEKLFF
TGTGCCTGGAGGGGGGGACAGGGCGGCCATAATAATGAAAAACTGTTTTTT
>TRBJ1-2|NA|TRBV27|NA
CASSGGSRSNYGYTF
TGTGCCAGCAGTGGGGGGAGTCGATCGAACTATGGCTACACCTTC
>TRBJ1-5|few|TRBV5-6|NA
CASSLAGNQPQHF
TGTGCCAGCAGCTTGGCGGGAAATCAGCCCCAGCATTTT
>TRBJ2-7|NA|TRBV7-9|TRBD2
CASSPRLAGSPYEQYF
TGTGCCAGCAGCCCCCGACTAGCGGGATCTCCCTACGAGCAGTACTTC
>TRBJ1-2|NA|TRBV18|TRBD1
CASSPETGEGGYTF
TGTGCCAGCTCACCAGAGACAGGGGAGGGTGGCTACACCTTC
>TRBJ1-6|NA|TRBV2|TRBD1
CASSDFYRDSHSPLHF
TGTGCCAGCAGTGACTTCTACCGGGACAGTCATTCACCCCTCCACTTT
>TRBJ2-1|once|TRBV9|TRBD2
CASSVEGLAGDNEQFF
TGTGCCAGCAGCGTAGAGGGGCTAGCGGGGGACAATGAGCAGTTCTTC
>TRBJ2-3|NA|TRBV27|TRBD2
CASSKTSGGATDTQYF
TGTGCCAGCAGTAAGACTAGCGGGGGGGCCACGGATACGCAGTATTTT
>TRBJ2-4|NA|TRBV7-2|NA
CASSSTGAGAGIQYF
TGTGCCAGCAGCTCGACTGGCGCGGGGGCGGGGATTCAGTACTTC
>TRBJ2-7|NA|TRBV5-4|TRBD1
CASSLMGQGPDEQYF
TGTGCCAGCAGCTTGATGGGACAGGGCCCCGACGAGCAGTACTTC
>TRBJ2-3|NA|TRBV5-1|NA
CASSPEPQRGDTQYF
TGCGCCAGCAGCCCCGAGCCACAGAGGGGGGATACGCAGTATTTT
>TRBJ1-6|few|TRBV6-6|NA
CASSSQGLPLHF
TGTGCCAGCAGTTCACAGGGCTTACCCCTCCACTTT
>TRBJ2-3|NA|TRBV2|NA
CASSEAGEGGQYF
TGTGCCAGCAGTGAAGCTGGAGAAGGGGGGCAGTATTTT
>TRBJ2-3|NA|TRBV6-5|NA
CASSYGGWTDTQYF
TGTGCCAGCAGTTACGGAGGATGGACAGATACGCAGTATTTT
>TRBJ1-6|NA|TRBV4-1|TRBD1
CASSQAFTGGNSPLHF
TGCGCCAGCAGCCAAGCCTTTACAGGGGGGAATTCACCCCTCCACTTT
>TRBJ1-2|once|TRBV5-6|TRBD1
CASSPDRDLWVGGYTF
TGTGCCAGCAGCCCGGACAGGGACCTTTGGGTGGGTGGCTACACCTTC
>TRBJ2-7|NA|TRBV2|NA
CASSGRSSYEQYF
TGTGCCAGCAGTGGTAGGAGCTCCTACGAGCAGTACTTC
>TRBJ2-7|NA|TRBV7-7|TRBD2
CASSEGLAGNYEQYF
TGTGCCAGCAGCGAGGGACTAGCGGGGAACTACGAGCAGTACTTC
>TRBJ2-1|NA|TRBV13|NA
CASSFLRVSYNEQFF
TGTGCCAGCAGCTTTTTACGGGTTTCCTACAATGAGCAGTTCTTC
>TRBJ2-7|NA|TRBV7-2|TRBD2
CASSLYGGGSSYEQYF
TGTGCCAGCAGCTTATACGGGGGGGGGAGCTCCTACGAGCAGTACTTC
>TRBJ2-1|NA|TRBV18|TRBD2
CASSQTSGGYNEQFF
TGTGCCAGCTCCCAGACTAGCGGGGGTTACAATGAGCAGTTCTTC
>TRBJ2-1|NA|TRBV29-1|NA
CSARRPGGSSYNEQFF
TGCAGCGCTCGCCGGCCTGGGGGGAGCTCCTACAATGAGCAGTTCTTC
>TRBJ1-1|NA|TRBV6-6|NA
CASSYSAGLTEAFF
TGTGCCAGCAGTTACTCGGCAGGGTTAACTGAAGCTTTCTTT
>TRBJ2-2|NA|TRBV6-6|TRBD1
CASSSGTGGTTGELFF
TGTGCCAGCAGTTCTGGGACAGGGGGCACCACCGGGGAGCTGTTTTTT
>TRBJ2-7|NA|TRBV7-2|TRBD1
CASSQSQGTGEYF
TGTGCCAGCAGCCAATCCCAAGGGACAGGAGAGTACTTC
>TRBJ1-1|few|TRBV11-3|TRBD1
CASSLGQGSTEAFF
TGTGCCAGCAGCCTAGGACAGGGGTCCACTGAAGCTTTCTTT
>TRBJ1-4|NA|TRBV23-1|TRBD1
CASSLHNPGGPTNEKLFF
TGCGCCAGCAGTCTTCATAATCCAGGGGGCCCAACTAATGAAAAACTGTTTTTT
>TRBJ2-7|few|TRBV10-1|TRBD1
CASARDRGAYEQYF
TGCGCCAGCGCTCGAGACAGGGGTGCCTATGAGCAGTACTTC
>TRBJ2-7|NA|TRBV13|NA
CASSSSTAPYEQYF
TGTGCCAGCAGCTCGTCGACAGCTCCCTACGAGCAGTACTTC
>TRBJ1-5|few|TRBV27|TRBD1
CASSSETGRRNQPQHF
TGTGCCAGCAGTTCTGAGACAGGGAGGCGCAATCAGCCCCAGCATTTT
>TRBJ1-1|NA|TRBV7-2|NA
CASSSNLNMNTEAFF
TGTGCCAGCAGCTCAAACCTGAACATGAACACTGAAGCTTTCTTT
>TRBJ2-1|NA|TRBV7-3|TRBD1
CASSVTGGLGNEQFF
TGTGCCAGCAGCGTCACAGGGGGCTTGGGTAATGAGCAGTTCTTC
>TRBJ2-5|NA|TRBV7-9|TRBD1
CASSPWDRDQETQYF
TGTGCCAGCAGCCCATGGGACAGAGACCAAGAGACCCAGTACTTC
>TRBJ2-3|NA|TRBV10-3|NA
CAINPRDSSTDTQYF
TGTGCCATCAACCCGCGAGATTCTAGCACAGATACGCAGTATTTT